The 21 T cell receptor beta chains below were found in one sample sequenced in a study of blood T cells in healthy people across ages. A sample-barcoded 5' primer and a J-beta primer mix were used in a second PCR of roughly 7 to 11 cycles. TCRdb called the 5' RACE reads again in MiXCR, with one record for every CDR3 protein. The table includes 800,000 to 950,000 distinct CDR3 sequences, roughly 35% detected once. What was sequenced was blood. Source of these receptors: a man aged 18 to 29 in good health.

The sample holds a few counts of this clonotype. The CDR3 here is CASSQETGVNEKLFF. For the CDR3, the DNA is TGCGCCAGCAGCCAGGAGACAGGGGTTAATGAAAAACTGTTTTTT. The chain links TRBV4-3 to TRBJ1-4; TRBD1 agrees at 8 bases. V gave up 3 bases and J gave up 4 bases; unmatched junction bases: 4. Germline assignment: CDR1 LGHNA and CDR2 YSLEER. The CDR3 has 15 residues.

The chain recombines TRBV20-1 with TRBJ2-1, with TRBD2 as a possible D gene (5 bases). The length of the CDR3 is 13 residues. CDR1 and CDR2 from the germline V gene are DFQATT and SNEGSKA (reference sequence). Trimming removed 2 bases from V and 10 bases from J, with 15 bases in between. CDR3 residues: CSARPTSDYEQFF. The CDR3 DNA follows: TGCAGTGCTAGACCGACTTCAGACTACGAGCAGTTCTTC.

This clonotype was counted once. The genes are TRBV12-3 or TRBV12-4 and TRBJ2-3; 9 positions match TRBD2. The CDR3 loop spans 16 amino acids. J gave up 1 base and V 6 bases, and 8 bases lay outside the gene matches. The CDR3, as DNA: TGTGCCAGCAGCTATTCTAGCGGGGCGGGCACAGATACGCAGTATTTT. This sequence encodes CASSYSSGAGTDTQYF.

Comments on this clonotype: A much bigger clone sits one base away, suggesting this may be a read error. The gene calls are TRBV5-1 and TRBJ2-7, with 7 bases lining up with TRBD1. Germline CDR1 and CDR2: SGHRS and YFSETQ. The CDR3 spans 14 residues. The CDR3 is CASSRDRATYEQCF. CDR3 bases: TGCGCCAGCAGCCGCGACAGGGCCACCTACGAGCAGTGCTTC.

This chain links TRBV5-1 with TRBJ2-3; the D gene could be TRBD1 or TRBD2 (5 bases each). Trimming cost V 2 bases and J 4 bases, with 20 bases left between them. The CDR3 has 17 residues. CDR1 is SGHRS, CDR2 YFSETQ, per germline. CDR3 sequence: CASSFGGWPPGADTQYF. The CDR3 coding sequence is TGCGCCAGCAGCTTTGGGGGTTGGCCTCCAGGAGCAGATACGCAGTATTTT. The whole variable domain, filled in from reference TRBV5-1 and TRBJ2-3, reads KAGVTQTPRYLIKTRGQQVTLSCSPISGHRSVSWYQQTPGQGLQFLFEYFSETQRNKGNFPGRFSGRQFSNSRSEMNVSTLELGDSALYLCASSFGGWPPGADTQYFGPGTRLTVL.

This chain joins TRBV20-1 and TRBJ2-3; the match to TRBD2 covers 14 bases. The germline gives CDR1 DFQATT, CDR2 SNEGSKA (reference sequence). The CDR3 loop spans 17 amino acids. With 6 bases clipped from V and 6 bases from J, the junction kept 14 bases outside the gene matches. CDR3: CSAKGSTSGGVLDTQYF. The DNA of the CDR3 is TGCAGTGCCAAAGGGTCGACTAGCGGGGGGGTACTGGATACGCAGTATTTT.

About this clonotype: A read error is possible here, since a much larger clone lies one base away. The gene calls are TRBV7-9 and TRBJ2-7; D call uncertain. Trimming shortened V by 5 bases and J by 2 bases, and 10 bases separated the two germline ends. Germline V gene sequence: CDR1 SEHNR, CDR2 FQNEAQ (reference sequence). The CDR3 runs 13 residues. The CDR3 protein is CASSVRAAYEQYF. In DNA form, the CDR3 reads TGTGCCAGCAGCGTACGGGCGGCCTACGAGCAGTACTTC.

The V gene is TRBV21-1, the J gene TRBJ1-2; TRBD1 is the table's D call and was not checked against the DNA. TRBV21-1 is a listed pseudogene. This CDR3 has 16 residues. The CDR3 spells CASSKGSQGVRSGYTF. The CDR3 DNA reads TGTGCCAGCAGCAAAGGCTCCCAGGGGGTAAGGAGCGGCTACACCTTC.

This clonotype was seen a few times. The genes are TRBV6-1 and TRBJ1-2, with D possibly being TRBD1 (5 bases). CDR3 length: 15 residues. The germline gives CDR1 MNHNS, CDR2 SASEGT. V lost 6 bases to trimming and J lost 6 bases, with 20 bases between them. The CDR3 DNA reads as TGTGCCAGCAGACTCATAAGGAAGGGGCAGAATGGCTACACCTTC. The encoded protein is CASRLIRKGQNGYTF.

This chain uses TRBV27 with TRBJ2-7, with D possibly TRBD1 on 5 matching bases. The CDR3 runs to 13 residues. CDR1 is MNHEY and CDR2 is SMNVEV in the germline V gene (reference sequence). V was clipped by 7 bases and J by 8 bases, with 18 bases between them. The CDR3 loop is CASTDPGKGKQYF. CDR3 bases: TGTGCCAGCACCGACCCAGGGAAGGGGAAGCAGTACTTC.

This clonotype showed up just a few times. This chain uses TRBV18 with TRBJ2-1; maybe TRBD1 (6 bases). Trimming removed 6 bases from V and 0 bases from J, with 15 bases in between. CDR3 size: 16 residues. Looked up from germline, CDR1 is KGHSH and CDR2 is LQKENI. The CDR3 here is CASSRQVESSYNEQFF. CDR3 DNA: TGTGCCAGCTCGCGACAGGTCGAGAGCTCCTACAATGAGCAGTTCTTC.

This chain links TRBV5-1 with TRBJ2-1; 9 nucleotides align to TRBD1. The CDR3 is made up of 14 amino acids. Looked up from germline, CDR1 is SGHRS and CDR2 is YFSETQ. J lost 8 bases, V lost 0 bases, and 3 bases had no gene match. This CDR3 reads CASSLEDRGHEQFF. The CDR3 DNA reads TGCGCCAGCAGCTTGGAGGACAGGGGACATGAGCAGTTCTTC.

V and J are TRBV7-8 and TRBJ1-1; TRBD1 might be the D (5 bases). V gave up 6 bases and J gave up 1 base, with 12 bases separating them. The length of the CDR3 is 14 residues. Germline-derived CDR1 and CDR2 are SGHVS and FQNEAQ. The CDR3 region has the DNA TGTGCCAGCAGTCGACCACAGGAGAACACTGAAGCTTTCTTT. Protein sequence: CASSRPQENTEAFF.

This CDR3 reads CASSLGDLDNEQFF. The CDR3 DNA is TGCGCCAGCAGCTTGGGGGATCTGGACAATGAGCAGTTCTTC. V and J are TRBV5-1 and TRBJ2-1; no reliable D call. Trimming pared 0 bases from V and 5 bases from J, leaving 9 bases between. CDR1 SGHRS and CDR2 YFSETQ come from the germline V gene. The CDR3 loop spans 14 amino acids.

The rearrangement joins TRBV7-2 to TRBJ2-2, with 7 bases lining up with TRBD2. J lost 5 bases, V lost 1 base, and 7 bases had no gene match. This CDR3 spans 16 amino acids. The germline V gene has CDR1 SGHTA and CDR2 FQGNSA. CDR3 protein: CASSLVAGDPTGELFF. The DNA for the CDR3 is TGTGCCAGCAGCTTAGTTGCGGGGGACCCTACCGGGGAGCTGTTTTTT.

The chain carries TRBV14 and TRBJ2-1; no clear D gene. Germline V gene data show CDR1 as SGHDN and CDR2 as FVKESK. The CDR3 is 17 amino acids. V lost 0 bases and J lost 2, with 14 bases in between. The CDR3 protein is CASSQDRRHLTYNEQFF. The CDR3 DNA follows: TGTGCCAGCAGCCAAGATAGGCGACATTTGACCTACAATGAGCAGTTCTTC. The entire variable domain, with the rest obtained from reference TRBV14 and TRBJ2-1, is as follows: EAGVTQFPSHSVIEKGQTVTLRCDPISGHDNLYWYRRVMGKEIKFLLHFVKESKQDESGMPNNRFLAERTGGTYSTLKVQPAELEDSGVYFCASSQDRRHLTYNEQFFGPGTRLTVL.

In its sample, this clonotype was seen once. It may be a read error: a sequence one base away is much more abundant. This chain uses TRBV25-1 with TRBJ1-1, with unresolved D. The CDR3 is made up of 11 amino acids. The germline gives CDR1 MGHDK, CDR2 SYGVNS. V dropped 11 bases and J dropped 4 bases, with 11 bases sitting between them. The CDR3 nucleotides are TGTGCCGCCCGGGGAGTCACTGAAGCTTTCTTT. Translated: CAARGVTEAFF.

The J gene is TRBJ2-7, the V gene TRBV5-1; no clear D gene. Germline CDR1 is SGHRS and CDR2 is YFSETQ. V gave up 0 bases and J gave up 12 bases, with 19 bases separating them. This CDR3 spans 14 amino acids. The CDR3 nucleotides are TGCGCCAGCAGCTTGGCCTCAGATCAAGAGACCCGGTACTTC. It yields the protein CASSLASDQETRYF.

This clonotype was seen many times. This chain connects TRBV4-3 to TRBJ2-1; unclear D gene. V gave up 0 bases and J gave up 5 bases, with 11 bases separating them. CDR1 LGHNA and CDR2 YSLEER come from the germline V gene. This CDR3 contains 15 residues. The DNA for the CDR3 is TGCGCCAGCAGCCAAGACTTAGGAGTCGACAATGAGCAGTTCTTC. It yields the protein CASSQDLGVDNEQFF.

The CDR3 DNA follows: TGTGCCAGCAGCTTACAACCGGGACCATCGAGCGAGCAGTACTTC. Protein product: CASSLQPGPSSEQYF. The genes are TRBV7-3 and TRBJ2-4; TRBD1 or TRBD2 may be the D gene (5 bases each). The J call could be wrong; TRBJ2-7 is a better fit for the DNA end. Germline V lookup: CDR1 SGHTA, CDR2 FQGTGA. The CDR3 length is 15 residues.

The chain uses TRBV6-6 and TRBJ2-1, with a possible D match to TRBD1 (6 bases). The CDR3 has 14 residues. Trimming pared 7 bases from V and 3 bases from J, leaving 13 bases between. The germline V gene encodes CDR1 MNHNY and CDR2 SVGAGI (reference sequence). Here the CDR3 DNA reads TGTGCCAGCACCTCCCACAGGGTCTACAATGAGCAGTTCTTC. Protein: CASTSHRVYNEQFF.